This T cell receptor beta chain was observed in a study of response to subunit inactivated influenza vaccine. In TCRdb, the RT-PCR reads were re-called with MiXCR into one record per CDR3 protein. This sample has 490,000 or so distinct CDR3 sequences, with less than 10% found just once. This clonotype came up a few times. This CDR3 is built from 16 residues. Trimming took 1 base from V and 6 from J, leaving 15 bases between them. The germline gives CDR1 MGHRA, CDR2 YSYEKL. The chain joins TRBV4-1 to TRBJ1-4; tentatively, D is TRBD1 (5 bases). Sequences were derived from PBMCs from blood, sampled approximately 25 months after vaccination. This TCR was sampled from a man aged 50 to 69 who received an inactivated influenza vaccine. CDR3 DNA sequence: TGCGCCAGCAGCCAAGTTCGGGGCAGGGAGGATGAAAAACTGTTTTTT. It yields the protein CASSQVRGREDEKLFF.